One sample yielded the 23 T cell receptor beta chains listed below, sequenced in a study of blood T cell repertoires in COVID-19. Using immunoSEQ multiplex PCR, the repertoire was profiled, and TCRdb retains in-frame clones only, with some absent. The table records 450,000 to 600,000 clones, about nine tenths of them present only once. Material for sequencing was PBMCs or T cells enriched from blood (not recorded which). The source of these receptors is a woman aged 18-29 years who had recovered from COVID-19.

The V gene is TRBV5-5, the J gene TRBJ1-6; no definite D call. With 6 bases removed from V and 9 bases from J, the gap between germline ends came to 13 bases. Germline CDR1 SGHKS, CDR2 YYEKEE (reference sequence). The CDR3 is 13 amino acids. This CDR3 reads CASNVAPFSPLHF. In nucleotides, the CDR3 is TGTGCCAGCAATGTGGCCCCTTTTTCACCCCTCCACTTT.

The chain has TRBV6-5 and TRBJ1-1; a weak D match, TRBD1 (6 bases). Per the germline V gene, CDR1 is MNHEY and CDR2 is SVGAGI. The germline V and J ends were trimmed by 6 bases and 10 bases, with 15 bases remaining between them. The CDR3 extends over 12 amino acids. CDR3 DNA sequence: TGTGCCAGCAGCGATACAGGGAGGGGAGCTTTCTTT. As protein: CASSDTGRGAFF.

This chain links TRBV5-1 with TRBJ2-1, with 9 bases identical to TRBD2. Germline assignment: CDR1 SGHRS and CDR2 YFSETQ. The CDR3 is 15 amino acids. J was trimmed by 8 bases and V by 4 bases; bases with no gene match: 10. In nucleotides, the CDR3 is TGCGCCAGCAGCCCGGGACTAGCAGTGCGCGATGAGCAGTTCTTC. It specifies CASSPGLAVRDEQFF.

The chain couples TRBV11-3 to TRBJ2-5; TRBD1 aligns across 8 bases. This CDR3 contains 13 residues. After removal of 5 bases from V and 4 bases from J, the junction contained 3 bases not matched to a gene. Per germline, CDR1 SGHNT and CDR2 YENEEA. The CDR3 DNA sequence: TGTGCCAGCAGCGCCGACAGGGGAGAGACCCAGTACTTC. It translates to CASSADRGETQYF.

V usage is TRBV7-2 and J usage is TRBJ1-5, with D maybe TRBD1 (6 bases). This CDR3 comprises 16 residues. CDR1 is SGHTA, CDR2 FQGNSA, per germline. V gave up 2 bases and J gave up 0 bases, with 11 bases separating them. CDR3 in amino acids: CASSLRDINSNQPQHF. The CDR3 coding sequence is TGTGCCAGCAGCTTAAGGGACATTAATAGCAATCAGCCCCAGCATTTT.

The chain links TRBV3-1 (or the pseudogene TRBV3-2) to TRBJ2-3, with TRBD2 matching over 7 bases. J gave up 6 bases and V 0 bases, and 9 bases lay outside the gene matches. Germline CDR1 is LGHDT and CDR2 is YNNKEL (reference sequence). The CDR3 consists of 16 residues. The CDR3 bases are TGTGCCAGCAGCCAAGAAGGGCAAACTAGCGTCGATACGCAGTATTTT. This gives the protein CASSQEGQTSVDTQYF.

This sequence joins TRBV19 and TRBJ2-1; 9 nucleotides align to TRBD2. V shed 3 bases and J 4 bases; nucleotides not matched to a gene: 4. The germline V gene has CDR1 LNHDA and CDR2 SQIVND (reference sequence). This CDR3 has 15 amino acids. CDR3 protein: CASSMSRGGYNEQFF. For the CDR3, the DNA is TGTGCCAGTAGTATGTCGCGGGGGGGATACAATGAGCAGTTCTTC.

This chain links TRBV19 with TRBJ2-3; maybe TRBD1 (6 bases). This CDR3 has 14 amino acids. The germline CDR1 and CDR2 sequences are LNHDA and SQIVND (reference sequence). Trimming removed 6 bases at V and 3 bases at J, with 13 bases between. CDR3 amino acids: CASSSDSTTDTQYF. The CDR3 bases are TGTGCCAGTAGCTCGGACAGCACTACAGATACGCAGTATTTT.

For the CDR3, the DNA is TGTGCCAGCAGCTTCGGGGGTGAGTGGGACTTTGAGCATTTT. The encoded protein is CASSFGGEWDFEHF. The V and J genes are TRBV2 and TRBJ1-5, with D possibly being TRBD1 (5 bases). Germline lookup yields CDR1 SNHLY and CDR2 FYNNEI. This CDR3 spans 14 amino acids. Deletions cut 6 bases from V and 14 bases from J, with 23 bases between.

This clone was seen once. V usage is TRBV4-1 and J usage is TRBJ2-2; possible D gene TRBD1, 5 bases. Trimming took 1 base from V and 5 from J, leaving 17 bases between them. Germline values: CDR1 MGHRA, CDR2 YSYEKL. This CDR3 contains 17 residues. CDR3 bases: TGCGCCAGCAGCCAAGTATTTACAGGCGAGTGGACCGGGGAGCTGTTTTTT. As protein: CASSQVFTGEWTGELFF.

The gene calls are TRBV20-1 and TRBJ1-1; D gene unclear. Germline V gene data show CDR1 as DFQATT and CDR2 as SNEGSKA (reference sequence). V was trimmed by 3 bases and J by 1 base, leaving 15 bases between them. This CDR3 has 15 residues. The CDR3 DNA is TGCAGTGCTAGTCCGGGTGGAGCGGGGAACACTGAAGCTTTCTTT. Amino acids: CSASPGGAGNTEAFF.

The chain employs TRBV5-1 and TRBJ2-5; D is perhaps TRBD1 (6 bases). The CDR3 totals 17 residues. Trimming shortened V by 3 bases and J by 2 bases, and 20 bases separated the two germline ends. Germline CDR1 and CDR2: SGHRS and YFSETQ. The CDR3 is CASSSPVGAGLQETQYF. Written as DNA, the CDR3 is TGCGCCAGCAGCTCCCCAGTGGGGGCAGGGTTACAAGAGACCCAGTACTTC.

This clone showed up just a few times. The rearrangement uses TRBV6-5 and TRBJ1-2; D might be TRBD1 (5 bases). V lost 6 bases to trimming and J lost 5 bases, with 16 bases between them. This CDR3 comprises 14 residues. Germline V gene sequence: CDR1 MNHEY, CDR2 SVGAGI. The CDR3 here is CASRGDLGLYGYTF. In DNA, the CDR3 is TGTGCCAGCAGGGGGGACTTAGGTCTTTATGGCTACACCTTC.

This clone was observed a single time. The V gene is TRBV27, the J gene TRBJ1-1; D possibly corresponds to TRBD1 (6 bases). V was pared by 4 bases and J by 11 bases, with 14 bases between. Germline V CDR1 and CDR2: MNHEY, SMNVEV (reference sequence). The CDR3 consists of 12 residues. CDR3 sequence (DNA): TGTGCCAGCAGTTGGGGAGGGGGTGTTGCTTTCTTT. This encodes CASSWGGGVAFF.

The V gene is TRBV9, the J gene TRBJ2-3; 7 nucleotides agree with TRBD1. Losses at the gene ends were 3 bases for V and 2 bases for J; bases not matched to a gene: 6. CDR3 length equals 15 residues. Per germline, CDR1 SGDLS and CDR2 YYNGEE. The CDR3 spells CASSGSGTATDTQYF. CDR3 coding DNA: TGTGCCAGCAGCGGCTCCGGGACAGCCACAGATACGCAGTATTTT.

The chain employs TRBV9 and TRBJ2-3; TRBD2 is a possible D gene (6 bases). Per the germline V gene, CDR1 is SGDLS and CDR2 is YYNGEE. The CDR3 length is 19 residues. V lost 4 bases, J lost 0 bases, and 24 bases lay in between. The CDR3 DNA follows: TGTGCCAGCAGCTCCCGGGACTCCCCTATTAAAGCTAGCACAGATACGCAGTATTTT. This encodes CASSSRDSPIKASTDTQYF.

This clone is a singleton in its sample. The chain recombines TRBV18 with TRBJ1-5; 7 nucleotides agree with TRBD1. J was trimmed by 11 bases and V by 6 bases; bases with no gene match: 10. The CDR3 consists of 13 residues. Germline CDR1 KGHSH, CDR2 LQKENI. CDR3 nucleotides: TGTGCCAGCTCCGTGGGAGACAGGGAGGCCCAGCATTTT. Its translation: CASSVGDREAQHF.

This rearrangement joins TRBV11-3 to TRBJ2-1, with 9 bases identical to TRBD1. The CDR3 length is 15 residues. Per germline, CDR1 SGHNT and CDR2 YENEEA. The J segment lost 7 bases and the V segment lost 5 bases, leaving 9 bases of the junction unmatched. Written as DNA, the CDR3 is TGTGCCAGCAGCCCGGGACAGGGTAGAGGGAATGAGCAGTTCTTC. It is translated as CASSPGQGRGNEQFF.

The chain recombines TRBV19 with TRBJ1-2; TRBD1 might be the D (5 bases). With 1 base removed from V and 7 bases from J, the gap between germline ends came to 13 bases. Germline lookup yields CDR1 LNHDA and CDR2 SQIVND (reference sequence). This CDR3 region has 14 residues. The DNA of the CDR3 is TGTGCCAGTAGTATAGCCGAAGGGGCTTCTGGCTACACCTTC. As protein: CASSIAEGASGYTF. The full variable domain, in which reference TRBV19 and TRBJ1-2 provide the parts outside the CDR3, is DGGITQSPKYLFRKEGQNVTLSCEQNLNHDAMYWYRQDPGQGLRLIYYSQIVNDFQKGDIAEGYSVSREKKESFPLTVTSAQKNPTAFYLCASSIAEGASGYTFGSGTRLTVV.

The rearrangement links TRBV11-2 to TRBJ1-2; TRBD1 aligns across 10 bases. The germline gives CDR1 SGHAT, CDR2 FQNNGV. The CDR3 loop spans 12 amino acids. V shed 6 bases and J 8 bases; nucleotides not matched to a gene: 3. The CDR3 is CASRGTGEGYTF. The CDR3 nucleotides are TGTGCCAGCAGGGGGACAGGGGAAGGCTACACCTTC.

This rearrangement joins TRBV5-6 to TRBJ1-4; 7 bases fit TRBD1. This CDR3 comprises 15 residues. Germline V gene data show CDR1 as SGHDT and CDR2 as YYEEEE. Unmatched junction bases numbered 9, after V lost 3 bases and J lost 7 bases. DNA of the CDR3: TGTGCCAGCAGCTCACACAGGGGAGGAAGTGAAAAACTGTTTTTT. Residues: CASSSHRGGSEKLFF.

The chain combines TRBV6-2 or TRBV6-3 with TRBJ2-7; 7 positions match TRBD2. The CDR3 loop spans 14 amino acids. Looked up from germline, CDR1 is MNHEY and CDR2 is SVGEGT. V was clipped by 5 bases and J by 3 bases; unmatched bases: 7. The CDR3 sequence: CASSPTRDYYEQYF. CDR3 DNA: TGTGCCAGCAGTCCCACCCGGGACTACTACGAGCAGTACTTC.

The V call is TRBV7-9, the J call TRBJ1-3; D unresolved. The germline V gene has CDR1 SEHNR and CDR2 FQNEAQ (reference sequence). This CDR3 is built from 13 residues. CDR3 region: CGHDTRSGNTIYF. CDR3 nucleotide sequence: TGTGGCCATGACACCCGCTCTGGAAACACCATATATTTT.